The 12 T cell receptor beta chains below come from one sample, sequenced in a study of cytomegalovirus exposure and HLA in healthy donors. Researchers ran the PCR with 60 Vbeta and 13 Jbeta primers. Profiled with immunoSEQ multiplex PCR; TCRdb holds only in-frame clones, not every one. In the table there are about 80,000 clones, approximately 67% of which are singletons. Sequencing was performed on PBMCs. The origin of the receptors is a male donor in good health and CMV-seropositive.

As DNA, the CDR3 is TGTGCCAGTTCTGGGGACTTCGGGACTACCGAGCAGTACTTC. Amino acid sequence: CASSGDFGTTEQYF. This chain links TRBV19 with TRBJ2-7, with 7 bases that match TRBD2. Looked up from germline, CDR1 is LNHDA and CDR2 is SQIVND (reference sequence). V lost 8 bases, J lost 6 bases, and 13 bases stayed unmatched. The CDR3 contains 14 residues.

This clone was seen only a few times. This sequence joins TRBV5-6 and TRBJ2-3, with a possible D match to TRBD2 (6 bases). CDR1 and CDR2 (germline): SGHDT, YYEEEE. Trimming cost V 3 bases and J 0 bases, with 8 bases left between them. This CDR3 has 14 residues. CDR3 nucleotide sequence: TGTGCCAGCAGCTGGGGGACTAGCACAGATACGCAGTATTTT. Translation: CASSWGTSTDTQYF.

The sample holds a few counts of this clone. The rearrangement uses TRBV11-3 and TRBJ2-2; the D gene is possibly TRBD1 (5 bases). Looked up from germline, CDR1 is SGHNT and CDR2 is YENEEA. V lost 5 bases and J 7 bases, leaving 14 bases between the germline ends. The CDR3 totals 14 residues. This chain's CDR3 is CASSPDSRGGELFF. DNA for the CDR3: TGTGCCAGCAGCCCCGACTCTAGGGGCGGGGAGCTGTTTTTT.

V and J are TRBV5-1 and TRBJ2-1; 15 bases map to TRBD2. V gave up 5 bases and J gave up 10 bases; unmatched junction bases: 7. This CDR3 is built from 15 residues. Germline V gene lookup returns CDR1 SGHRS and CDR2 YFSETQ. CDR3 nucleotide sequence: TGCGCCAGCAGTGACTCGGGACTAGCGGGGGGCGAGCAGTTCTTC. Protein: CASSDSGLAGGEQFF.

This clone appeared a few times. The chain joins TRBV5-1 to TRBJ2-5, with 7 bases identical to TRBD1. The CDR3 has 13 amino acids. In germline, CDR1 is SGHRS, CDR2 YFSETQ. V lost 5 bases and J lost 5; bases outside the gene matches: 6. CDR3 protein: CASRATGSETQYF. In DNA form, the CDR3 reads TGCGCCAGCAGAGCGACAGGGTCGGAGACCCAGTACTTC.

Only a few counts were recorded for this clone. The J gene is TRBJ2-3, the V gene TRBV5-6; D perhaps matches TRBD2 (5 bases). Looked up from germline, CDR1 is SGHDT and CDR2 is YYEEEE. The CDR3 runs 15 residues. V was cut by 3 bases and J by 0 bases, with 11 bases left in between. The CDR3 loop reads CASSSRGGSTDTQYF. CDR3 sequence (DNA): TGTGCCAGCAGCTCACGGGGTGGGAGCACAGATACGCAGTATTTT.

In this sample, this clone turned up a few times. V usage is TRBV6-5 and J usage is TRBJ2-1; 7 bases align to TRBD1. Looked up from germline, CDR1 is MNHEY and CDR2 is SVGAGI. V lost 7 bases, J lost 0 bases, and 6 bases stayed unmatched. The CDR3 length is 15 residues. CDR3 in amino acids: CASIQRQGSYNEQFF. The CDR3 DNA follows: TGTGCCAGCATACAGAGACAGGGCTCCTACAATGAGCAGTTCTTC.

The rearrangement joins TRBV7-3 to TRBJ2-3; 10 bases are a match to TRBD2. Germline V gene sequence: CDR1 SGHTA, CDR2 FQGTGA. The V gene end was trimmed by 5 bases and the J gene end by 3 bases; junction bases not matched to a gene: 8. CDR3 length: 16 residues. The CDR3 protein is CASSTQAGGGTDTQYF. As DNA, the CDR3 is TGTGCCAGCAGCACCCAAGCGGGAGGGGGGACAGATACGCAGTATTTT.

V is TRBV2 and J is TRBJ2-5; D ambiguous. The CDR3 totals 11 residues. The V and J ends lost 5 bases and 3 bases respectively, with 4 bases between them. Germline lookup yields CDR1 SNHLY and CDR2 FYNNEI. Here the CDR3 reads CASSLKETQYF. CDR3 sequence (DNA): TGTGCCAGCAGTTTAAAAGAGACCCAGTACTTC.

The chain uses TRBV6-1 and TRBJ2-5; 10 bases match TRBD2. The CDR3 contains 15 residues. The V gene end was trimmed by 8 bases and the J gene end by 4 bases; junction bases not matched to a gene: 10. Germline CDR1 reads MNHNS; CDR2 reads SASEGT. The CDR3, as DNA: TGTGCCAGCCTCCCAGGAGCGGGGGGGAGAGAGACCCAGTACTTC. Protein product: CASLPGAGGRETQYF.

V usage is TRBV28 and J usage is TRBJ2-5, with TRBD2 identical over 13 bases. This CDR3 comprises 17 residues. With V trimmed by 6 bases and J by 5 bases, 12 bases remained unmatched. Germline V gene sequence: CDR1 MDHEN, CDR2 SYDVKM. This chain's CDR3 is CASSQGLAGEGGETQYF. Written as DNA, the CDR3 is TGTGCCAGCAGCCAAGGACTAGCGGGAGAGGGCGGGGAGACCCAGTACTTC.

The chain links TRBV6-1 to TRBJ2-7; 11 nucleotides line up with TRBD2. Trimming at V came to 7 bases and at J to 3 bases, leaving 5 bases not matched to a gene. The CDR3 sequence is 14 residues long. The germline V gene has CDR1 MNHNS and CDR2 SASEGT. CDR3 DNA: TGTGCCAGCACCCCACTAGCGGGAGTCTACGAGCAGTACTTC. It specifies CASTPLAGVYEQYF.